These 10 T cell receptor beta chains originate from one sample sequenced in a study of blood T cell repertoires in COVID-19. Sequencing was performed with immunoSEQ multiplex PCR; in TCRdb, only in-frame clones are kept and a portion is missing. The sample yields 250,000 to 350,000 clones, about 80% seen once. The sequenced sample consisted of peripheral blood. The receptor set was obtained from a person aged 65 to 79 with COVID-19, enrolled during active disease.

The chain uses TRBV28 and TRBJ1-2, with 10 bases that match TRBD1. Germline V lookup: CDR1 MDHEN, CDR2 SYDVKM. This CDR3 comprises 14 residues. The V gene end was trimmed by 3 bases and the J gene end by 11 bases; junction bases not matched to a gene: 9. The DNA of the CDR3 is TGTGCCAGCAGTTTGGCGGGACAGGGGTTCGAATACACCTTC. The encoded protein is CASSLAGQGFEYTF.

The CDR3 DNA reads as TGTGCCAGCAGCCGCCTCGGGACAGGGCACAATTCACCCCTCCACTTT. It encodes CASSRLGTGHNSPLHF. The chain carries TRBV5-4 and TRBJ1-6; 9 positions match TRBD1. CDR1 and CDR2 from the germline V gene are SGHNT and YYREEE (reference sequence). The CDR3 sequence is 16 residues long. Losses at the gene ends were 4 bases for V and 7 bases for J; bases not matched to a gene: 9.

V is TRBV4-2 and J is TRBJ1-5; possible D gene TRBD1, 5 bases. The CDR3 has 15 amino acids. The germline V and J ends were trimmed by 0 bases and 4 bases, with 10 bases remaining between them. Germline V gene data show CDR1 as LGHNA and CDR2 as YNFKEQ. This CDR3 reads CASSQDPGTNQPQHF. Here the CDR3 DNA reads TGTGCCAGCAGCCAAGATCCAGGGACTAATCAGCCCCAGCATTTT.

This chain joins TRBV2 and TRBJ2-4; D may be TRBD2 (5 bases). CDR1 and CDR2 from the germline V gene are SNHLY and FYNNEI. V lost 7 bases and J 10 bases, leaving 14 bases between the germline ends. This CDR3 has 12 amino acids. CDR3 nucleotides: TGTGCCAGCACGGCGGGCCGCTCTATTCAGTACTTC. Protein sequence: CASTAGRSIQYF.

The CDR3 nucleotides are TGCAGCGTTGCCCCGGGGTTTCAGGACTATGGCTACACCTTC. This translates into CSVAPGFQDYGYTF. The chain combines TRBV29-1 with TRBJ1-2; D remains unclear. Per germline, CDR1 SQVTM and CDR2 ANQGSEA. The CDR3 is 14 residues long. V lost 4 bases and J 3 bases, leaving 15 bases between the germline ends.

The genes are TRBV5-4 and TRBJ1-3; D gene unclear. The CDR3 is 16 residues long. Trimming took off 4 bases at V and 0 bases at J, with 14 bases between the two ends. Germline V gene sequence: CDR1 SGHNT, CDR2 YYREEE (reference sequence). CDR3 coding DNA: TGTGCCAGCAGCCCCCCCCCAGGAACCTCTGGAAACACCATATATTTT. Its protein is CASSPPPGTSGNTIYF.

The genes are TRBV29-1 and TRBJ2-3; D gene unclear. Germline CDR1 is SQVTM and CDR2 is ANQGSEA. The ends were cut back, 4 bases at V and 9 bases at J, with 8 bases in the middle. This CDR3 contains 10 residues. CDR3 amino acids: CSVAAGTQYF. The CDR3 nucleotides read TGCAGCGTTGCGGCCGGGACGCAGTATTTT.

This rearrangement joins TRBV12-5 to TRBJ1-2, with 8 bases that match TRBD1. CDR1 is LGHNT, CDR2 FRNRAP, per germline. Trimming cost V 10 bases and J 8 bases; bases outside gene matches: 12. CDR3 length: 13 amino acids. The chain's CDR3 is CAKRQGAQDGYTF. Here the CDR3 DNA reads TGTGCTAAGCGGCAGGGGGCGCAAGACGGCTACACCTTC.

This clone came up a few times. The CDR3 protein is CASIGVGGRGDTQYF. Here the CDR3 DNA reads TGTGCCAGCATCGGTGTGGGAGGGCGTGGAGATACGCAGTATTTT. The chain combines TRBV28 with TRBJ2-3; 7 bases map to TRBD2. Trimming removed 7 bases from V and 5 bases from J; junction bases left unmatched: 12. This CDR3 is 15 amino acids long. Germline assignment: CDR1 MDHEN and CDR2 SYDVKM. The full variable domain, its missing parts supplied by reference TRBV28 and TRBJ2-3, is DVKVTQSSRYLVKRTGEKVFLECVQDMDHENMFWYRQDPGLGLRLIYFSYDVKMKEKGDIPEGYSVSREKKERFSLILESASTNQTSMYLCASIGVGGRGDTQYFGPGTRLTVL.

V gene TRBV5-1 combines with J gene TRBJ2-1, with TRBD2 matching 8 bases. The CDR3 has 18 amino acids. The germline V gene encodes CDR1 SGHRS and CDR2 YFSETQ. J gave up 7 bases and V 0 bases, and 15 bases lay outside the gene matches. CDR3 sequence (DNA): TGCGCCAGCAGCTTGGATCCCTCGGGGGGGCTCCCGAGGAATGAGCAGTTCTTC. The encoded protein is CASSLDPSGGLPRNEQFF.